This entry describes one T cell receptor (beta chain). Its antigen is currently unknown. Though probably carrying unrecorded immune exposures, donors were nominally healthy at sampling. The source of the sample is a study of cytomegalovirus exposure and HLA in healthy donors. Study information: Researchers previously reported finding just under 120 million unique TCR beta sequences from 170 million or so T cells. Unique TCRs from HLA-typed donors, roughly 89 million of them, were held in an early data release.

It was with 60 Vbeta and 13 Jbeta primers that the PCR ran. Clones were read by immunoSEQ multiplex PCR, and TCRdb kept only the in-frame ones, dropping some. The data contain roughly 87,000 clones, roughly 83% of them singletons. Overall study results and limits: The study found most TCR sequences rare, yet found some public TCRs in many donors.

The receptor was derived from a woman in her thirties or forties in good health and CMV-seropositive. Sequenced material: PBMCs.

For the CDR3, the DNA is TGTGCCAGCAGTTTATACACGGTCAGGGAGGGTAAGGGCTACACCTTC. Translating it yields CASSLYTVREGKGYTF. The V call is TRBV28, the J call TRBJ1-2; D perhaps matches TRBD1 (5 bases). Germline CDR1 reads MDHEN; CDR2 reads SYDVKM. V dropped 1 base and J dropped 8 bases, with 20 bases sitting between them. CDR3 length equals 16 residues.